This is a list of T cell receptor beta chains from one sample in a study of T cells in Graves' hyperthyroidism and ophthalmopathy. TCRdb itself ran the multiplex PCR reads through MiXCR, one entry per CDR3 protein. The sample has 300,000 to 450,000 distinct CDR3 sequences, 20% to 25% seen once. Sequenced: blood. These receptors were taken from a man aged 45-60 years with Graves' hyperthyroidism. The CDR3 runs from the conserved cysteine through the conserved F or W. D genes are given only for firm matches. Clone size is shown for a subset of rows, as once, few, many or a class of expanded clone.

TRBV19	TRBJ1-5	NA	once	TGTGCCAGTAGTCCCAGGGATAGGAATCAGCCCCAGCATTTT	CASSPRDRNQPQHF
TRBV13	TRBJ1-4	NA	few	TGTGCCAGCAGCTTATCCGGAGGGAGGGCGAGGATGGAACTGTTTTTT	CASSLSGGRARMELFF
TRBV28	TRBJ2-5	TRBD1	NA	TGTGCCAGCAGTAGACAGGGGGCCATAGAGACCCAGTACTTC	CASSRQGAIETQYF
TRBV9	TRBJ2-3	TRBD2	few	TGTGCCAGCAGCCCTAGCATGACTAGCGCGGGGGATACGCAGTATTTT	CASSPSMTSAGDTQYF
TRBV7-9	TRBJ2-5	TRBD1	NA	TGTGCCAGCAGCTTCTCTCCGGGACAGGGGCAGGAGACCCAGTACTTC	CASSFSPGQGQETQYF
TRBV20-1	TRBJ1-4	NA	NA	TGCAGTGCTAGAGATCGGGGGGCGCAGGAAAAACTGTTTTTT	CSARDRGAQEKLFF
TRBV4-1	TRBJ1-2	TRBD1	once	TGCGCCAGCAGCCCAGGACAGGGGGCGCGGGATGGCTACACCTTC	CASSPGQGARDGYTF
TRBV2	TRBJ2-3	NA	NA	TGTGCCAGCAGTTTAAATCCCACAGATACGCAGTATTTT	CASSLNPTDTQYF
TRBV11-2	TRBJ2-1	TRBD1	NA	TGTGCCAGCAGCTTAGAGACAATAAGGACAGGGGGCGTCCAGTTCTTC	CASSLETIRTGGVQFF
TRBV27	TRBJ2-5	NA	few	TGTGCCAGCAGTTTATTTCGGGGTGCGACCCAGTACTTC	CASSLFRGATQYF
TRBV20-1	TRBJ2-2	TRBD1	NA	TGCAGTGCCCATTCACAGGGGGGAGCCGGGGAGCTGTTTTTT	CSAHSQGGAGELFF
TRBV20-1	TRBJ2-3	NA	many	TGCAGTGTCCCGACGGGCACAGATACGCAGTATTTT	CSVPTGTDTQYF
TRBV6-1	TRBJ1-5	NA	few	TGTGCCAGCGGAACGACAGACAATCAGCCCCAGCATTTT	CASGTTDNQPQHF
TRBV20-1	TRBJ2-3	TRBD2	NA	TGCAGTGCTAGGGGGACTAGCCAAGCAGATACGCAGTATTTT	CSARGTSQADTQYF
TRBV5-1	TRBJ2-2	NA	NA	TGCGCCAGCAGGGGGGACGGGAGCGGTTCCGGGGAGCTGTTTTTT	CASRGDGSGSGELFF
TRBV15	TRBJ1-1	NA	few	TGTGCCACCAGCAGAGATTTGGCAGGGACGGAAGCTTTCTTT	CATSRDLAGTEAFF
TRBV29-1	TRBJ1-1	TRBD1	many	TGCAGCGTCTCTACCCTGGGACAGGAGAACACTGAAGCTTTCTTT	CSVSTLGQENTEAFF
TRBV24-1	TRBJ1-4	TRBD1	NA	TGTGCCACCAGTGCCATCACCGGGACAGGCCCCGAAAAACTGTTTTTT	CATSAITGTGPEKLFF
TRBV2	TRBJ1-5	NA	few	TGTGCCAGCAGTAACCCGACAGGTGGGGGGCCCAATCAGCCCCAGCATTTT	CASSNPTGGGPNQPQHF
TRBV10-3	TRBJ2-5	NA	NA	TGTGCCATCAGTGGGGGGATGGAGACCCAGTACTTC	CAISGGMETQYF
TRBV5-1	TRBJ2-5	NA	NA	TGCGCCAGCAGCGATCTACCGTCCTGGGAGACCCAGTACTTC	CASSDLPSWETQYF
TRBV7-3	TRBJ2-1	TRBD2	few	TGTGCCAGCAGTGCTAGCGGGAGTCAAAATGAGCAGTTCTTC	CASSASGSQNEQFF
TRBV6-9	TRBJ1-2	NA	few	TGTGCCAGCAGTTATGGGGAGAACTATGGCTACACCTTC	CASSYGENYGYTF
TRBV2	TRBJ2-3	TRBD1	few	TGTGCCAGAGCAGGGGACAGGGCCGATACGCAGTATTTT	CARAGDRADTQYF
TRBV27	TRBJ2-2	TRBD2	few	TGTGCCAGCAGAATGAGCGGGGCGAACACCGGGGAGCTGTTTTTT	CASRMSGANTGELFF
TRBV12-3/TRBV12-4	TRBJ1-5	NA	many	TGTGCCAGCAGTCGGGGGGTAGGCCGGCCCCAGCATTTT	CASSRGVGRPQHF
TRBV5-1	TRBJ2-1	TRBD1	many	TGCGCCAGCAGCTTGGCGCCACCGGGACAGGGTATGTTCTACAATGAGCAGTTCTTC	CASSLAPPGQGMFYNEQFF
TRBV5-5	TRBJ2-7	TRBD1	NA	TGTGCCAGCAGCTCCCGGGACAGGGCTGGGGAGCAGTACTTC	CASSSRDRAGEQYF
TRBV12-3/TRBV12-4	TRBJ2-3	NA	few	TGTGCCAGCAGTTTAGTCGGGCCCGGGGATACGCAGTATTTT	CASSLVGPGDTQYF
TRBV6-1	TRBJ2-3	NA	many	TGTGCCAGCAGTGAGGTCTACACAGATACGCAGTATTTT	CASSEVYTDTQYF
TRBV6-1	TRBJ1-1	NA	NA	TGTGCCAGCAGTGGAGACTACAGGGATAGGGCTTTCTTT	CASSGDYRDRAFF
TRBV20-1	TRBJ2-7	TRBD2	few	TGCAGTGCTCGCCAGACTAGCGGGTACGAGCAGTACTTC	CSARQTSGYEQYF
TRBV11-2	TRBJ2-1	TRBD2	many	TGTGCCAGCAGCCCACGGACTAGCGGCCAGCACAATGAGCAGTTCTTC	CASSPRTSGQHNEQFF